This TCR beta chain was documented in a study of blood T cells in healthy people across ages. Turning to the study itself: Roughly one uniquely barcoded beta molecule per two T cells was captured.

The length of the CDR3 is 17 residues. The V and J ends lost 1 base and 6 bases respectively, with 19 bases between them. CDR1 is MGHDK, CDR2 SYGVNS, per germline. A J-beta primer mix and a sample-barcoded 5' primer were used in a second PCR of about 7 to 12 cycles. One entry per CDR3 protein results from TCRdb running MiXCR on the 5' RACE reads. The sample shows about 930,000 distinct CDR3 sequences, roughly 29% of them seen only once. This sample also appeared in a second study, on T cells of mothers and their children.

The source is a woman between 40 and 55 years old in good health. Material: blood. The chain links TRBV25-1 to TRBJ2-1; D is possibly TRBD1 (6 bases). The CDR3 DNA follows: TGTGCCAGCAGTGAATCCAGGGGAAGGAGTTCGGGCAATGAGCAGTTCTTC. Amino acid sequence: CASSESRGRSSGNEQFF.